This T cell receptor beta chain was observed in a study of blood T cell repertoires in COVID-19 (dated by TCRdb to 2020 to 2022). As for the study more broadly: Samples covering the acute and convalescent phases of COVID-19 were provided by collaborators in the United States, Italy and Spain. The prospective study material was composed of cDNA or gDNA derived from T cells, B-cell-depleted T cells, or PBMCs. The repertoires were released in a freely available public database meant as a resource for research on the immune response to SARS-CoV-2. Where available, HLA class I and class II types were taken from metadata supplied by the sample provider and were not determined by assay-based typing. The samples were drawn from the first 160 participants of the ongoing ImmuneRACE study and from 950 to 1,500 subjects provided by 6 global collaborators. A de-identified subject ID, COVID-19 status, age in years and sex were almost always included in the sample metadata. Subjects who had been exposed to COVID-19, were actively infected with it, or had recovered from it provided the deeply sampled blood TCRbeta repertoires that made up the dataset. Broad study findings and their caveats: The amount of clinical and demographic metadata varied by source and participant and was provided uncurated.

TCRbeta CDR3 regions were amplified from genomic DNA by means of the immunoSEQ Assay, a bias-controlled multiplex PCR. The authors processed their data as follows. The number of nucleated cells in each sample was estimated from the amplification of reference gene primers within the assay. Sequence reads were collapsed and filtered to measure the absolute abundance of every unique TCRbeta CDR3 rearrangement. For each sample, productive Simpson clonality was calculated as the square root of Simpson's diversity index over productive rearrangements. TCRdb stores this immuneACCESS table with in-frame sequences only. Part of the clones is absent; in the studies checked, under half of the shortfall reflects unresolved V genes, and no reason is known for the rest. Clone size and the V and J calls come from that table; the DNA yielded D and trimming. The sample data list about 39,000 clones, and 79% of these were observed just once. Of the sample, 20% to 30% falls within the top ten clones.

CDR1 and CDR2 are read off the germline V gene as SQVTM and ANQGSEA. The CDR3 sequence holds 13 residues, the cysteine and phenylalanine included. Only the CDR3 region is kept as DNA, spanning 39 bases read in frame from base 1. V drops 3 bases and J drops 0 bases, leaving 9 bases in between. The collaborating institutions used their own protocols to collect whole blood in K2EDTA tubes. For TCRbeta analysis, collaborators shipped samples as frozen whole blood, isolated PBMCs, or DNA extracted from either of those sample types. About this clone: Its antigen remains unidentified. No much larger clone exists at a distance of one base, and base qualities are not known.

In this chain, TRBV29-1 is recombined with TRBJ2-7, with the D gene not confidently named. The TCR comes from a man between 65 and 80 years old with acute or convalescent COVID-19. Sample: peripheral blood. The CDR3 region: CSVESSTSYEQYF. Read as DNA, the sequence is TGCAGCGTTGAGAGTTCTACCTCCTACGAGCAGTACTTC.